These 10 T cell receptor beta chains came from one sample sequenced in a study of molecular identifiers for immune sequencing clone quantification. TCRdb recomputed calls from the PCR reads with MiXCR, one row per CDR3 protein. Counted here are some 590,000 distinct CDR3 sequences, about 25% occurring once; the ten biggest clones make up 0.78%. The sample taken for sequencing was naive CD8+ T cells from blood, with Jurkat cell RNA spiked in. Described subset: FACS-sorted CD8+CD4-CCR7+CD45RA+ naive T cells. The receptor source for this set is a human donor in good health. Some libraries in this study had Jurkat cell RNA spiked in.

Turning to this clonotype: A much larger clone is a single base away; this may be a read error. Since the CDR3 does not end with the conserved phenylalanine or tryptophan, this likely comes from a read error. The V call is TRBV6-6, the J call TRBJ1-5; D perhaps matches TRBD1 (5 bases). The CDR3 totals 13 residues. Trimming took 8 bases from V and 1 from J, leaving 9 bases between them. Germline CDR1 and CDR2: MNHNY and SVGAGI (reference sequence). The DNA of the CDR3 is TGTGCCAGCGGGGGTATCAGCAATCAGCCCCAGCATCTT. Encoded protein: CASGGISNQPQHL.

This clonotype came up many times. V usage is TRBV6-1 and J usage is TRBJ1-1; D remains unclear. The ends were cut back, 0 bases at V and 7 bases at J, with 9 bases in the middle. Germline CDR1 reads MNHNS; CDR2 reads SASEGT. The CDR3 consists of 13 residues. CDR3 nucleotide sequence: TGTGCCAGCAGTGAAGCGAGGGCCTATGAAGCTTTCTTT. Translation: CASSEARAYEAFF.

With regard to this clonotype: Here the CDR3 omits its conserved ending phenylalanine or tryptophan, so a read error is the likely source. V and J are TRBV28 and TRBJ1-1; D not resolved. Looked up from germline, CDR1 is MDHEN and CDR2 is SYDVKM. Deletions cut 3 bases from V and 1 base from J, with 12 bases between. The CDR3 has 15 amino acids. DNA for the CDR3: TGTGCCAGCAGTTTGGCTGAGGGCTCGAACACTGAAGCTTTCTTA. Its translation: CASSLAEGSNTEAFL.

Points on this clonotype: This clone may be a read error of a much larger clone one base away. The rearrangement joins TRBV5-4 to TRBJ2-6, with D hard to call. The CDR3 length is 13 residues. Looked up from germline, CDR1 is SGHNT and CDR2 is YYREEE (reference sequence). Trimming took 7 bases from V and 2 from J, leaving 7 bases between them. The CDR3 DNA sequence: TGTGCCAGCTTAAGTCCTGGGGCCAACGTCCTGACTTTC. Protein: CASLSPGANVLTF. The variable domain in full, completed from reference TRBV5-4 and TRBJ2-6, reads ETGVTQSPTHLIKTRGQQVTLRCSSQSGHNTVSWYQQALGQGPQFIFQYYREEENGRGNFPPRFSGLQFPNYSSELNVNALELDDSALYLCASLSPGANVLTFGAGSRLTVL.

This clonotype was counted many times. Its ends do not fully match the called genes, so a read error is possible. The gene calls are TRBV7-9 and TRBJ1-2; D is unresolved. The germline V gene encodes CDR1 SEHNR and CDR2 FQNEAQ (reference sequence). This CDR3 has 14 amino acids. CDR3 DNA sequence: TGTGCCAGCAATCTAGACCGGCCGTCCTATGGCTTCACCTTC. Translated: CASNLDRPSYGFTF.

This clonotype has a handful of counts. This chain connects TRBV15 to TRBJ2-7, with 7 nucleotides matching TRBD1. The germline V gene encodes CDR1 LNHNV and CDR2 YYDKDF (reference sequence). Trimming cost V 1 base and J 1 base; bases outside gene matches: 1. CDR3 length equals 14 residues. CDR3 region: CATSRGDSSYEQYF. CDR3 DNA: TGTGCCACCAGCAGAGGGGACAGTTCCTACGAGCAGTACTTC.

This clonotype was seen at least ten times. The rearrangement uses TRBV6-5 and TRBJ1-5; tentative D call: TRBD1 (6 bases). CDR3 length equals 13 residues. Per germline, CDR1 MNHEY and CDR2 SVGAGI. Trimming stripped 5 bases from V and 6 bases from J, with 11 bases between. CDR3 DNA sequence: TGTGCCAGCAGTCCAGGGACACGTCAGCCCCAGCATTTT. Translating it yields CASSPGTRQPQHF.

This clonotype was detected ten times or more. V and J are TRBV12-3 or TRBV12-4 and TRBJ2-7, with 7 nucleotides matching TRBD1. Trimming took 9 bases from V and 0 from J; bases not matched to a gene: 8. The CDR3 length is 14 residues. The CDR3 loop reads CASSTGFSSYEQYF. Here the CDR3 DNA reads TGTGCCAGTTCGACAGGGTTTAGCTCCTACGAGCAGTACTTC.

With respect to this clonotype: A read error is possible here, since a much larger clone lies one base away. The chain is built from TRBV14 and TRBJ2-4; tentatively, D is TRBD1 (5 bases). CDR1 and CDR2 from the germline V gene are SGHDN and FVKESK. There are 14 residues in the CDR3. V lost 4 bases and J 7 bases, leaving 14 bases between the germline ends. The CDR3 loop is CASSRKPQVNIQYF. CDR3 bases: TGTGCCAGCAGCCGGAAGCCACAGGTGAACATTCAGTACTTC. The variable domain in full, completed from reference TRBV14 and TRBJ2-4, reads EAGVTQFPSHSVIEKGQTVTLRCDPISGHDNLYWYRRVMGKEIKFLLHFVKESKQDESGMPNNRFLAERTGGTYSTLKVQPAELEDSGVYFCASSRKPQVNIQYFGAGTRLSVL.

With respect to this clonotype: A much more abundant neighbour one base away suggests this may be a read error. The chain carries TRBV19 and TRBJ2-3, with 8 bases matching TRBD2. This CDR3 is built from 15 residues. Unmatched junction bases numbered 13, after V lost 7 bases and J lost 7 bases. Looked up from germline, CDR1 is LNHDA and CDR2 is SQIVND (reference sequence). CDR3 in DNA: TGTGCCAGTACCTCCGGGACTAGAAGGTTAAATACGCAGTATTTT. As protein: CASTSGTRRLNTQYF.